This TCR beta chain was recorded in a study of blood T cell repertoires in COVID-19. Study at large: Samples came from the United States, Italy and Spain, spanning acute and convalescent COVID-19. From T cells, B-cell-depleted T cells, or PBMCs came the material, which was cDNA or gDNA.

There are 16 residues in the CDR3. V lost 4 bases to trimming and J lost 1 base; unmatched junction nucleotides: 6. The germline V gene has CDR1 SGHRS and CDR2 YFSETQ. Turning to this clone: Distinct nucleotide sequences in the sample also encode this CDR3.

In the original analysis: Estimation of nucleated cell counts relied on the amplification of reference gene primers. Sequencing was performed with immunoSEQ multiplex PCR; in TCRdb, only in-frame clones are kept and a portion is missing. V and J calls and clone size are those listed in that table; D and trimming were worked out from the DNA. This table holds some 670,000 clones, more than 80% found once. The sequencing input was peripheral blood. The V gene is TRBV5-1, the J gene TRBJ2-2, with 8 bases aligning to TRBD1. The TCR was taken from a woman between 18 and 29 years old with acute or convalescent COVID-19. The CDR3 region is CASSLLGQGNTGELFF. The DNA of the CDR3 is TGCGCCAGCAGCCTACTAGGACAGGGGAACACCGGGGAGCTGTTTTTT.